The 2 T cell receptor beta chains below come from one sample, sequenced in a study of T cells in Graves' hyperthyroidism and ophthalmopathy (dated by TCRdb to the late 2010s). Library preparation was by multiplex PCR. The run used an Illumina HiSeq 2000. The TCR beta CDR3 regions were amplified from RNA transcripts. A first-round RT-PCR of the TCR CDR3 used the HTBI primer set with the Qiagen OneStep RT-PCR kit. The raw public data were reprocessed by TCRdb itself: fastp quality trimming at Q25, MiXCR clonotype calling, in-frame beta chains only. Rows merge per CDR3 protein into single entries with the most common DNA and genes. In this sample the table shows hundreds of thousands of distinct CDR3 sequences, roughly 14% of which occur a single time. The ten largest clones capture about 4.5% of the sample. Sequencing was done on a sample of blood. These receptors were taken from a woman aged 40 to 49 with Graves' ophthalmopathy.

This clonotype was observed at least ten times. The genes are TRBV12-3 or TRBV12-4 and TRBJ1-6; D unresolved. Trimming cost V 5 bases and J 5 bases, with 7 bases left between them. The CDR3 contains 13 residues. This chain's CDR3 is CASSRKHNSPLHF. The DNA for the CDR3 is TGTGCCAGCAGTAGAAAGCATAATTCACCCCTCCACTTT.

V is TRBV13 and J is TRBJ1-1; TRBD1 might be the D (5 bases). This CDR3 has 14 residues. CDR1 and CDR2 from the germline V gene are PRHDT and FYEKMQ (reference sequence). Between the trimmed V and J ends, which lost 5 bases and 3 bases, there was a span of 13 bases. In DNA, the CDR3 is TGTGCCAGCAGCCCGGAGGGGATCGACACTGAAGCTTTCTTT. The encoded protein is CASSPEGIDTEAFF.